Following are 8 T cell receptor beta chains from one sample sequenced in a study of blood T cell repertoires in COVID-19. Produced via immunoSEQ multiplex PCR; TCRdb's table is partial and in-frame only. The sample carries approximately 120,000 clones, 70% to 90% recorded once. Material for sequencing was peripheral blood. These receptor sequences come from a woman older than 75 with acute or convalescent COVID-19.

The chain couples TRBV4-1 to TRBJ2-3; maybe TRBD2 (7 bases). This CDR3 contains 15 residues. The V end lost 1 base, the J end lost 4 bases, and 12 bases lay between the germline ends. CDR1 is MGHRA, CDR2 YSYEKL, per germline. CDR3 residues: CASSQGTRGADTQYF. As DNA, the CDR3 is TGCGCCAGCAGCCAAGGGACTAGGGGGGCAGATACGCAGTATTTT.

The chain has TRBV7-9 and TRBJ2-1; 8 bases are shared with TRBD1. Germline CDR1 reads SEHNR; CDR2 reads FQNEAQ (reference sequence). V lost 1 base to trimming and J lost 9 bases; unmatched junction nucleotides: 8. This CDR3 region has 15 residues. The DNA for the CDR3 is TGTGCCAGCAGCTTAGTCGGACAGGGTGTCGGTGAGCAGTTCTTC. Residues: CASSLVGQGVGEQFF.

The chain uses TRBV7-9 and TRBJ2-2, with TRBD1 identical over 7 bases. Per germline, CDR1 SEHNR and CDR2 FQNEAQ (reference sequence). The V segment lost 8 bases and the J segment 6 bases; nucleotides outside the gene matches: 12. The CDR3 covers 15 residues. The CDR3 is CASQPGTERSGELFF. The CDR3 coding sequence is TGTGCCAGCCAGCCCGGGACAGAGAGGTCCGGGGAGCTGTTTTTT.

The J gene is TRBJ2-3, the V gene TRBV4-3; 9 bases map to TRBD2. CDR1 and CDR2 (germline): LGHNA, YSLEER. Trimming at V came to 0 bases and at J to 2 bases, leaving 6 bases not matched to a gene. The CDR3 loop spans 17 amino acids. The CDR3 sequence: CASSQDLRGGHTDTQYF. In DNA, the CDR3 is TGCGCCAGCAGCCAAGATCTGCGGGGGGGACACACAGATACGCAGTATTTT.

This clone was seen once. The chain combines TRBV5-4 with TRBJ2-7, with 9 bases identical to TRBD1. Per the germline V gene, CDR1 is SGHNT and CDR2 is YYREEE (reference sequence). CDR3 length: 15 amino acids. The junction had 6 bases not matched to a gene; V was cut back by 4 bases and J by 1 base. The CDR3 bases are TGTGCCAGCAGCACCACGGGACAGGGATCCTACGAGCAGTACTTC. It codes for CASSTTGQGSYEQYF.

The J gene is TRBJ2-2, the V gene TRBV18; 9 bases align to TRBD2. The CDR3 loop spans 17 amino acids. From germline, CDR1 is KGHSH and CDR2 LQKENI. V trimming: 2 bases; J trimming: 1 base; junction bases outside the gene matches: 5. CDR3 nucleotide sequence: TGTGCCAGCTCACCAGTAAATAGCGGGAGGAACACCGGGGAGCTGTTTTTT. Translated, it gives CASSPVNSGRNTGELFF.

J is TRBJ2-1 and V is TRBV6-6; 7 bases map to TRBD1. CDR3 length equals 14 residues. The germline gives CDR1 MNHNY, CDR2 SVGAGI (reference sequence). Trimming removed 0 bases from V and 8 bases from J; junction bases left unmatched: 4. The CDR3 DNA follows: TGTGCCAGCAGTTACTCGGACAGGCTCTATGAGCAGTTCTTC. It encodes CASSYSDRLYEQFF.

The genes are TRBV19 and TRBJ1-5, with D perhaps TRBD1 (5 bases). CDR1 and CDR2 from the germline V gene are LNHDA and SQIVND (reference sequence). Trimming shortened V by 9 bases and J by 6 bases, and 12 bases separated the two germline ends. The CDR3 consists of 12 residues. The CDR3 sequence is CASDRRGQPQHF. The CDR3 bases are TGTGCCAGCGACAGAAGAGGTCAGCCCCAGCATTTT.